The T cell receptor (beta chain) described here comes from a study of cytomegalovirus exposure and HLA in healthy donors. Whole-study results and caveats: In a later analysis, HLA-C alleles had the fewest associated TCRs, DRB1 alleles the most.

The PCR used 60 Vbeta and 13 Jbeta primers. Profiled with immunoSEQ multiplex PCR; TCRdb holds only in-frame clones, not every one. The sample has around 180,000 clones; more than 75% are singletons. Though probably carrying unrecorded immune exposures, donors were nominally healthy at sampling. To note about this clone: Its target is not known.

After removal of 0 bases from V and 5 bases from J, the junction contained 3 bases not matched to a gene. The germline V gene encodes CDR1 GTSNPN and CDR2 SVGIG (reference sequence). This CDR3 is built from 13 residues. The clonotype was recovered from a woman younger than 35 in good health and CMV-seronegative. Sequenced input: PBMCs. The J gene is TRBJ1-2, the V gene TRBV30; 7 bases are shared with TRBD1. CDR3 residues: CAWSVGDRYGYTF. The CDR3, as DNA: TGTGCCTGGAGTGTAGGGGACAGATATGGCTACACCTTC.